This paragraph reports one T cell receptor (beta chain). What it binds is not known. This specimen belongs to a study of cytomegalovirus exposure and HLA in healthy donors. Study-level results: Analyzed later, most CMV-associated TCR beta chains appeared HLA-restricted. In an earlier analysis, productive rearrangement rates for most beta V segments clustered near 87% or 30%.

V was clipped by 0 bases and J by 4 bases, with 11 bases between them. From germline, CDR1 is SGDLS and CDR2 YYNGEE. This CDR3 has 15 residues. PCR amplification relied on 60 Vbeta primers (plus 13 Jbeta primers). TCRdb's copy holds only in-frame clones and misses some; the assay was immunoSEQ multiplex PCR. Among under 200,000 clones, roughly 80% were seen once, and the ten largest hold more than 7%. The TCR was taken from a male donor in good health and CMV-seropositive. The J gene is TRBJ2-4, the V gene TRBV9; perhaps TRBD1 as D (6 bases). The specimen was PBMCs. CDR3 amino acids: CASSVELQGKNIQYF. CDR3 nucleotide sequence: TGTGCCAGCAGCGTAGAGTTACAGGGAAAAAACATTCAGTACTTC.